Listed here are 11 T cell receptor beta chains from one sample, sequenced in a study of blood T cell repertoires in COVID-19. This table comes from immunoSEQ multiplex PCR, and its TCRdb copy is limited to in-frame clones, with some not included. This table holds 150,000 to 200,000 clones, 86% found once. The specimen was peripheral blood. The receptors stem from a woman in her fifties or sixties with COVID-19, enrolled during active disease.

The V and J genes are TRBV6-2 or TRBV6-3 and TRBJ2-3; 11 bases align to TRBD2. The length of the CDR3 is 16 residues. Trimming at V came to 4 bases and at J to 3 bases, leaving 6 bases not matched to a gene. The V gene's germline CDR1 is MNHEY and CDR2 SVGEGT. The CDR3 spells CASSFSGLAVTDTQYF. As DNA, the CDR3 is TGTGCCAGCAGTTTCTCGGGACTAGCGGTGACAGATACGCAGTATTTT.

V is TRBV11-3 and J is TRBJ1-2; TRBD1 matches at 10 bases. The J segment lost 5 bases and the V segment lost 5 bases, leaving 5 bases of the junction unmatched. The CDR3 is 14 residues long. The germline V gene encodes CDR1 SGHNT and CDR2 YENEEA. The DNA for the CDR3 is TGTGCCAGCAGCCAGGACAGGGGGTTGTATGGCTACACCTTC. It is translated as CASSQDRGLYGYTF.

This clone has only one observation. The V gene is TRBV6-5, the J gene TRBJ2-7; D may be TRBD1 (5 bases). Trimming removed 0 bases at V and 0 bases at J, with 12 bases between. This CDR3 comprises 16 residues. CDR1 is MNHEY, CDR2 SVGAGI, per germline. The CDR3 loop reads CASSYSATEHSYEQYF. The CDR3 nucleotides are TGTGCCAGCAGTTACTCGGCGACAGAACACTCCTACGAGCAGTACTTC.

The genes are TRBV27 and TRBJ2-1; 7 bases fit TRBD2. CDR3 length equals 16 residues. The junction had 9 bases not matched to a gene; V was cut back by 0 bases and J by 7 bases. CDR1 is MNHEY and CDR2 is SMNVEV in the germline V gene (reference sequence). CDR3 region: CASSLSSRGRANEQFF. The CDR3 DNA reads TGTGCCAGCAGTTTATCGAGTCGAGGGAGGGCAAATGAGCAGTTCTTC.

CDR3 sequence (DNA): TGCGCCAGCAGCCAGATGGGTAGCGGGAGCTTCGCCTACAATGAGCAGTTCTTC. Protein product: CASSQMGSGSFAYNEQFF. This chain joins TRBV4-3 and TRBJ2-1, with TRBD2 matching over 9 bases. The junction had 11 bases not matched to a gene; V was cut back by 3 bases and J by 2 bases. The germline gives CDR1 LGHNA, CDR2 YSLEER. The CDR3 loop spans 18 amino acids.

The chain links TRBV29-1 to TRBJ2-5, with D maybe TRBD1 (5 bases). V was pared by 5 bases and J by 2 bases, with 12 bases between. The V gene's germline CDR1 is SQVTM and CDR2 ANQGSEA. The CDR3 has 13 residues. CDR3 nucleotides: TGCAGCGTTCCAAGGGGTTCGCAAGAGACCCAGTACTTC. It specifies CSVPRGSQETQYF.

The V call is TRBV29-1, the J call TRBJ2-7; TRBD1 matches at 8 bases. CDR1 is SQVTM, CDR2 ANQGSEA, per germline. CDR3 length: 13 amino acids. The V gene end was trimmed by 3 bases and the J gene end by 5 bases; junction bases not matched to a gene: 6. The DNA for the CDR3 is TGCAGCGTTGACCGCCAGGGGGCGAACGAGCAGTACTTC. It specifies CSVDRQGANEQYF.

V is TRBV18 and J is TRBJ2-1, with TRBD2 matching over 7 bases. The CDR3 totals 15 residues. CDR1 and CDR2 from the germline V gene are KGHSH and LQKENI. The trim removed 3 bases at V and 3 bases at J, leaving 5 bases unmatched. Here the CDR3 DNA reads TGTGCCAGCTCACCGGGACTACGGAACTACAATGAGCAGTTCTTC. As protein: CASSPGLRNYNEQFF.

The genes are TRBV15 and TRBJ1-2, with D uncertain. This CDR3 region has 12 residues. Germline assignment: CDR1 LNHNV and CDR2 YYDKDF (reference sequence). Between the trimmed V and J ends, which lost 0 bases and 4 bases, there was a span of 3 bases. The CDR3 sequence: CATSRDSYGYTF. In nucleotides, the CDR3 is TGTGCCACCAGCAGAGACAGCTATGGCTACACCTTC.

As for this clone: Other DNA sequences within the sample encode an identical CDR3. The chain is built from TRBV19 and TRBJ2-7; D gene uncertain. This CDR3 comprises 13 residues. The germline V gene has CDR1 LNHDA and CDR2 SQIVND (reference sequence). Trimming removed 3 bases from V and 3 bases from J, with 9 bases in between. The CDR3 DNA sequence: TGTGCCAGTAGTATTGGCAGACTCTACGAGCAGTACTTC. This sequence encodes CASSIGRLYEQYF.

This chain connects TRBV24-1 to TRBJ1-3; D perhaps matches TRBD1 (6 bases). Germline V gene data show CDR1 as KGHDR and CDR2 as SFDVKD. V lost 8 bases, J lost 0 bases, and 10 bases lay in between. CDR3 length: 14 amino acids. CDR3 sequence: CATMAQGSGNTIYF. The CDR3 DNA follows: TGTGCCACCATGGCACAGGGCTCTGGAAACACCATATATTTT.